This TCR beta chain was observed in a study of blood T cell repertoires in COVID-19. This CDR3 has 13 residues. Germline V gives CDR1 LGHDT, CDR2 YNNKEL (reference sequence). The V end was cut by 3 bases, the J end by 8 bases, with 13 bases between. The protocol was immunoSEQ multiplex PCR, while the TCRdb copy is restricted to in-frame clones and leaves out a portion. The sample lists 40,000 to 45,000 clones, approximately 91% occurring once. The sequenced material came from peripheral blood. The clonotype originates from a man aged 50 or older with active COVID-19. This chain uses TRBV3-1 (or the pseudogene TRBV3-2) with TRBJ1-2, with a possible D match to TRBD1 (6 bases). CDR3 DNA sequence: TGTGCCAGCAGCCACAGGGGCGGTAAGGGCTACACCTTC. This codes for CASSHRGGKGYTF.